The present TCR beta chain was sequenced within a study of blood T cells in healthy people across ages. The CDR3 loop spans 16 amino acids. Trimming cost V 6 bases and J 4 bases, with 21 bases left between them. The V gene's germline CDR1 is KGHSH and CDR2 LQKENI. Using a J-beta primer mix together with a sample-barcoded 5' primer, a second PCR was run for about 7 to 12 cycles. From the 5' RACE reads, TCRdb called clonotypes with MiXCR, one entry per CDR3 protein. This sample carries 780,000 or so distinct CDR3 sequences, roughly 53% of them seen once, and the ten largest clones take roughly 37%. V gene TRBV18 combines with J gene TRBJ2-5; D is possibly TRBD2 (5 bases). This sequence was found in a man older than 75 in good health. Sample: blood. CDR3 loop: CASSPLPREGRETQYF. The DNA of the CDR3 is TGTGCCAGCTCGCCTCTCCCTAGAGAGGGTCGAGAGACCCAGTACTTC.